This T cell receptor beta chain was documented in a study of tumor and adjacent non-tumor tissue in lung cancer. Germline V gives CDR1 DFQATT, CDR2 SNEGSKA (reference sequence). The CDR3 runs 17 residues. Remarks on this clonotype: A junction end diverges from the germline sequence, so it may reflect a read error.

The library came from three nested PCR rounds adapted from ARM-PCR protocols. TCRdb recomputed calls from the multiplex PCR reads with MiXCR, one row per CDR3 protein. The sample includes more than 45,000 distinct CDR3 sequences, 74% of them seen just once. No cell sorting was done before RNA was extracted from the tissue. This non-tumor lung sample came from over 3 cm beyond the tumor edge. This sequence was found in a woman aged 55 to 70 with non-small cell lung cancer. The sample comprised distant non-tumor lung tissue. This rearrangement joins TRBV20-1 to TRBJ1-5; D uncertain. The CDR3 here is CSARESRVGSSNLPQHF. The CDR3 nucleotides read TGCAGTGCTAGAGAATCTAGGGTAGGTTCTAGCAATCTGCCCCAGCATTTT.